The 3 T cell receptor beta chains reported below all come from one sample, sequenced in a study of T cell responses to AZD1222 COVID-19 vaccine. Assay used: immunoSEQ multiplex PCR; TCRdb lists only in-frame clones, some missing. Altogether approximately 130,000 clones are present, roughly 93% being singletons, with the ten largest covering more than 2.5%. The sample in question was peripheral blood, obtained on day 0 of AZD1222 vaccination. All receptors derive from an adult in good health.

This chain joins TRBV5-1 and TRBJ2-6; no firm D call. Germline V gene sequence: CDR1 SGHRS, CDR2 YFSETQ. Trimming removed 3 bases at V and 0 bases at J, with 4 bases between. The CDR3 extends over 14 amino acids. The CDR3 DNA reads TGCGCCAGCAGCTCTGACTCTGGGGCCAACGTCCTGACTTTC. Protein: CASSSDSGANVLTF.

V and J are TRBV6-6 and TRBJ2-3, with TRBD2 as a possible D gene (6 bases). The CDR3 sequence is 15 residues long. The germline V gene has CDR1 MNHNY and CDR2 SVGAGI (reference sequence). The V end lost 0 bases, the J end lost 1 base, and 8 bases lay between the germline ends. Here the CDR3 reads CASSYSGGGTDTQYF. The CDR3, as DNA: TGTGCCAGCAGTTACTCGGGCGGGGGCACAGATACGCAGTATTTT.

The rearrangement links TRBV5-1 to TRBJ2-3; TRBD2 aligns across 10 bases. Germline V lookup: CDR1 SGHRS, CDR2 YFSETQ. The CDR3 loop spans 19 amino acids. J was trimmed by 2 bases and V by 4 bases; bases with no gene match: 16. CDR3 coding DNA: TGCGCCAGCAGCCCCCATCTCGGCCGACTAGCGGGTATCACAGATACGCAGTATTTT. Amino acids: CASSPHLGRLAGITDTQYF.